These T cell receptor beta chains were read from a single sample in a study of shared clonotypes between healthy human individuals. Assay used: immunoSEQ multiplex PCR; TCRdb lists only in-frame clones, some missing. The table includes about 2 million clones, roughly 95% detected once. The sample taken for sequencing was naive CD8+ T cells sorted from blood. The source is a young man in good health. The CDR3 runs from the conserved cysteine through the conserved F or W. The D gene is left open where the match is weak. Not every row has a clone size; where given, it reads once, few, many or a size class.

13,NA,TRBJ2-2,TRBV28,NA,TGTGCCAGCAGCGACTCCCGGGACTTCCTAGGGCATTTT,CASSDSRDFLGHF
13,NA,TRBJ2-3,TRBV7-3,NA,TGTGCCAGCAGCTTAATCAGCGCAGATACGCAGTATTTT,CASSLISADTQYF
13,NA,TRBJ2-7,TRBV27,NA,TGTGCCAGCAGACTAGAGCTCGGGTACGAGCAGTACTTC,CASRLELGYEQYF
16,TRBD2,TRBJ2-7,TRBV10-3,NA,TGTGCCATGGGGGGGGGTAGCGGGAGGAACTCCTACGAGCAGTACTTC,CAMGGGSGRNSYEQYF
13,NA,TRBJ1-5,TRBV7-2,NA,TGTGCCAGCAGCGAGGACTGGAATCAGCCCCAGCATTTT,CASSEDWNQPQHF
15,NA,TRBJ1-6,TRBV9,NA,TGTGCCAGCAGCGTAGACTCAGCGGATAATTCACCCCTCCACTTT,CASSVDSADNSPLHF
14,TRBD1,TRBJ2-5,TRBV5-5,NA,TGTGCCAGCAGCCCCGGGACAGTACAAGAGACCCAGTACTTC,CASSPGTVQETQYF
14,TRBD1,TRBJ1-2,TRBV5-1,NA,TGCGCCAGCAGCTGGGACAGACCTAACTATGGCTACACCTTC,CASSWDRPNYGYTF
14,TRBD2,TRBJ2-7,TRBV9,NA,TGTGCCAGCAGCCCCTTGGGAGGCGGGAGCGAGCAGTACTTC,CASSPLGGGSEQYF
18,NA,TRBJ2-1,TRBV5-1,NA,TGCGCCAGCAGCTTGGCCGGTTCAGGGAGGCCTAGCTACAATGAGCAGTTCTTC,CASSLAGSGRPSYNEQFF
15,NA,TRBJ2-1,TRBV7-8,NA,TGTGCCAGCAGCAGGGGTGCCAGCTCCTACAATGAGCAGTTCTTC,CASSRGASSYNEQFF
13,NA,TRBJ2-7,TRBV27,NA,TGTGCCAGCAGTTTCGCGGATCACTACGAGCAGTACTTC,CASSFADHYEQYF
15,NA,TRBJ2-5,TRBV5-4,NA,TGTGCCAGCAGCGGCGGGACATACCACCAAGAGACCCAGTACTTC,CASSGGTYHQETQYF
18,TRBD2,TRBJ2-1,TRBV28,NA,TGTGCCAGCAGTTACACGGGACTAGCGGGGGTTAACTACAATGAGCAGTTCTTC,CASSYTGLAGVNYNEQFF
15,TRBD2,TRBJ2-7,TRBV5-6,few,TGTGCCAGCAGCTCCGGGACTAGCGGGAGCTACGAGCAGTACTTC,CASSSGTSGSYEQYF
17,TRBD2,TRBJ2-5,TRBV5-5,NA,TGTGCCAGCAGCTTGGCGCCTAGCGGGGGACTTCAAGAGACCCAGTACTTC,CASSLAPSGGLQETQYF
16,NA,TRBJ1-2,TRBV5-8,NA,TGTGCCAGCAGCTTGCAGTACACGAACCAACACTATGGCTACACCTTC,CASSLQYTNQHYGYTF
21,NA,TRBJ2-3,TRBV9,NA,TGTGCCAGCAGCGTAGGAGGGGGAGGTTTTACAGCGGTGCCCCCCACAGATACGCAGTATTTT,CASSVGGGGFTAVPPTDTQYF
13,NA,TRBJ2-7,TRBV6-6,NA,TGTGCCAGCAGTCTCAGGGCCCTATACGAGCAGTACTTC,CASSLRALYEQYF
13,NA,TRBJ2-7,TRBV29-1,NA,TGCAGCGCCAGCCGGGACAACTCCTACGAGCAGTACTTC,CSASRDNSYEQYF
12,TRBD1,TRBJ2-5,TRBV9,NA,TGTGCCAGCAGCACAGGGGGGGAGACCCAGTACTTC,CASSTGGETQYF
15,TRBD2,TRBJ2-1,TRBV7-9,NA,TGTGCCAGCAGCTCAAGTAGCGGGAGTGGCGATGAGCAGTTCTTC,CASSSSSGSGDEQFF
15,NA,TRBJ2-7,TRBV7-9,NA,TGTGCCAGCAGCTTAGCACAGGGACAAGCGTACGAGCAGTACTTC,CASSLAQGQAYEQYF